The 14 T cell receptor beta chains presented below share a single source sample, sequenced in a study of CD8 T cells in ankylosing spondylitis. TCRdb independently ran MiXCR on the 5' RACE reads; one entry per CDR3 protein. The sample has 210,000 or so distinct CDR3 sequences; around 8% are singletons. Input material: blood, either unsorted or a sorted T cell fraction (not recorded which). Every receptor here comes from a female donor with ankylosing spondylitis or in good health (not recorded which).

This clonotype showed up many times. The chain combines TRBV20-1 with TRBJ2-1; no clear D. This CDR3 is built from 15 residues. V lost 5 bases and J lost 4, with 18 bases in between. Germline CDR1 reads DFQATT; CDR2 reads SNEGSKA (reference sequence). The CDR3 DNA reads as TGCAGTGCTCTAGATTATAGGCTACCTTACAATGAGCAGTTCTTC. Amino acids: CSALDYRLPYNEQFF.

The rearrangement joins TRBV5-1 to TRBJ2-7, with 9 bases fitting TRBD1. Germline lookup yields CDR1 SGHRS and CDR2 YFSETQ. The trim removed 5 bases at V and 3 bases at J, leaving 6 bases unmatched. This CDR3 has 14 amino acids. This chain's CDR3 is CASRQQGANYEQYF. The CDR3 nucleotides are TGCGCCAGCAGACAACAGGGGGCAAACTACGAGCAGTACTTC.

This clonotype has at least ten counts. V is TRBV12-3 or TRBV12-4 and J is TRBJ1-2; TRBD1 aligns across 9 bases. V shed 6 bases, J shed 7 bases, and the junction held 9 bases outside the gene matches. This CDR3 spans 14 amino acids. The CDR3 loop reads CASSPPRDRVGYTF. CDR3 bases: TGTGCCAGCAGCCCACCCCGGGACAGGGTTGGCTACACCTTC.

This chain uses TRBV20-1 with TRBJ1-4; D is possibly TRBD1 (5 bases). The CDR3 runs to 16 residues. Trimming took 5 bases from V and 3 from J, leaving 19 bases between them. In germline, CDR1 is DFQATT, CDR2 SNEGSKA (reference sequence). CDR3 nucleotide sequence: TGCAGTGCTCCCGGGCGGGACCTCGGGGCTAATGAAAAACTGTTTTTT. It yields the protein CSAPGRDLGANEKLFF.

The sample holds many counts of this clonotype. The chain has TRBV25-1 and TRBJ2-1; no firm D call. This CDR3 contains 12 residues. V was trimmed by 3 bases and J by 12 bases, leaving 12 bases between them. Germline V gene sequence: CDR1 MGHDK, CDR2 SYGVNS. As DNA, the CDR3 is TGTGCCAGCAGTGACCTGGGCTATAGGCAGTTCTTC. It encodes CASSDLGYRQFF.

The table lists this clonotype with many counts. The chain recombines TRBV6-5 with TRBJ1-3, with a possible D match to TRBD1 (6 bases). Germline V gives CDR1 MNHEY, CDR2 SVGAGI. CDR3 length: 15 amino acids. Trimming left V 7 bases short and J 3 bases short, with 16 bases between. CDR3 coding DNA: TGTGCCAGCACCCTTACAGGGCTAAGTGGAAACACCATATATTTT. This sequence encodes CASTLTGLSGNTIYF.

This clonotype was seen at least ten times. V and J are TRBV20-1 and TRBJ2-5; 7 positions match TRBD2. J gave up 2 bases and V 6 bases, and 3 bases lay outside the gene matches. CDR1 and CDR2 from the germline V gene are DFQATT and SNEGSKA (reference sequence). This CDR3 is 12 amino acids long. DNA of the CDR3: TGCAGTGCCCGGACTAGTCAAGAGACCCAGTACTTC. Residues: CSARTSQETQYF.

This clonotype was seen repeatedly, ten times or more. CDR3 bases: TGTGCCAGCAGTCCCCGACAGTATCATTCACCCCTCCACTTT. Protein sequence: CASSPRQYHSPLHF. This chain uses TRBV12-3 or TRBV12-4 with TRBJ1-6, with D possibly TRBD1 on 5 matching bases. Trimming removed 5 bases from V and 8 bases from J, with 13 bases in between. This CDR3 comprises 14 residues.

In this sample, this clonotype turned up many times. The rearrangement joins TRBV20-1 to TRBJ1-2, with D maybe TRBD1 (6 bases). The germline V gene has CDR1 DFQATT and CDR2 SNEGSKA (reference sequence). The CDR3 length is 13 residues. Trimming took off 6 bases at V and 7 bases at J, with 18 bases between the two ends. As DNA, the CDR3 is TGCAGTGCCGCACTACAGGGCGGGGGTGGCTACACCTTC. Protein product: CSAALQGGGGYTF.

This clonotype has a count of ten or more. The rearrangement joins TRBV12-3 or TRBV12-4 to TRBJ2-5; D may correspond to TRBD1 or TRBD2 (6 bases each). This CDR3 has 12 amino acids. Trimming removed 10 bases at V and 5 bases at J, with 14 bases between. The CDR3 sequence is CATKGEAETQYF. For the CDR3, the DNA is TGTGCCACCAAGGGGGAGGCGGAGACCCAGTACTTC.

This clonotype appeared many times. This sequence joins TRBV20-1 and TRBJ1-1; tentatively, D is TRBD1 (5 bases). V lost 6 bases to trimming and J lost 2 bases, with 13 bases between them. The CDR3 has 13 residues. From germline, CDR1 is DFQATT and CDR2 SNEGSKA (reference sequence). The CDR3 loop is CSASGGGNTEAFF. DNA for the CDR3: TGCAGTGCGTCCGGGGGGGGTAACACTGAAGCTTTCTTT.

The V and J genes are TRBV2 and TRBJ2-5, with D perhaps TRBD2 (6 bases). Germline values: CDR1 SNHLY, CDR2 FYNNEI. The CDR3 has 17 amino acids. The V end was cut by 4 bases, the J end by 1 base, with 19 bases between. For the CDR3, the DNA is TGTGCCAGCAGTGGGGGTCCGGGACTTCCGTCCCAAGAGACCCAGTACTTC. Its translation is CASSGGPGLPSQETQYF.

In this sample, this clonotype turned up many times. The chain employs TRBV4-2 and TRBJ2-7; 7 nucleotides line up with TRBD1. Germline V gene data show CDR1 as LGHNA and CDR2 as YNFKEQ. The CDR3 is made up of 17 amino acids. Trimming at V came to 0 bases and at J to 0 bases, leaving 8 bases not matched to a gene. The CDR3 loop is CASSQEQGRTFSYEQYF. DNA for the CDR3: TGTGCCAGCAGCCAAGAACAGGGGAGAACCTTCTCCTACGAGCAGTACTTC.

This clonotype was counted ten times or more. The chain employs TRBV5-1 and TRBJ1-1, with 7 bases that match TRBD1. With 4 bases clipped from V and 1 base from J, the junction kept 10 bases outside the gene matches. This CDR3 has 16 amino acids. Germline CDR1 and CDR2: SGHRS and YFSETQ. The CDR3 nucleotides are TGCGCCAGCAGCCCAAGACAGGGCGGCCCGAACACTGAAGCTTTCTTT. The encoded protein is CASSPRQGGPNTEAFF.